These T cell receptor beta chains were read from a single sample in a study of blood T cell repertoires in COVID-19. Assay used: immunoSEQ multiplex PCR; TCRdb lists only in-frame clones, some missing. The repertoire holds 250,000 to 350,000 clones, with around nine tenths as singletons. The source material was peripheral blood. These receptors all come from a woman aged 25 to 39 with COVID-19, enrolled during active disease. Both conserved end residues are trimmed from each CDR3. Fields, in order: J gene, clone size, V gene, CDR3 protein. Clone size is shown for a subset of rows, as once, few, many or a class of expanded clone.

TRBJ2-7	-	TRBV28	ASSLFTGTLEQY
TRBJ2-3	-	TRBV11-3	ASSPGGGSGDTQY
TRBJ2-7	-	TRBV4-2	ASSQGAATEQY
TRBJ2-1	few	TRBV10-1	ASSDSGRLGDEQF
TRBJ1-6	-	TRBV6-2/TRBV6-3	ASSYSQGADSPLH
TRBJ1-5	-	TRBV18	ASSPMRTGGVQPQH
TRBJ1-5	once	TRBV7-9	ASGQGEGARSQPQH
TRBJ2-4	-	TRBV19	ASSMLGRAKNIQY
TRBJ1-1	-	TRBV28	ASSGETEAF
TRBJ1-1	-	TRBV10-1	ASSPFLNTEAF
TRBJ2-7	-	TRBV30	AWSLLRNEQY
TRBJ2-7	-	TRBV10-3	AIRRTSGNEQY
TRBJ2-2	-	TRBV6-6	VASGTDGELF
TRBJ1-1	once	TRBV7-9	ASSFGQANTEAF
TRBJ2-3	-	TRBV18	ASSPRTTSTDTQY
TRBJ1-4	-	TRBV2	ASSENREGKLF
TRBJ1-2	-	TRBV11-1	ASSLGQGANYGYT
TRBJ1-4	-	TRBV2	ASTRAFATNEKLF
TRBJ2-7	-	TRBV7-2	ASSLAVAGGAYEQY
TRBJ2-7	once	TRBV7-6	ASQGVSYEQY
TRBJ2-1	-	TRBV12-3/TRBV12-4	ASRPSGSNEQF
TRBJ2-7	few	TRBV10-1	ASSEILGLAGTKKQY
TRBJ2-3	-	TRBV27	ASSLQGEDTQY
TRBJ1-5	-	TRBV6-5	ASSKTGGGDQPQH
TRBJ1-6	once	TRBV2	ASRRERDSPLH
TRBJ2-7	-	TRBV30	ALAVAYEQY
TRBJ1-3	-	TRBV28	ASRGGQGGFSGNTIY
TRBJ2-1	-	TRBV27	ASCPGSVDNEQF
TRBJ1-2	few	TRBV5-1	ASSQGLGANYGYT
TRBJ2-7	-	TRBV28	ASSFGPSVSHYEQY
TRBJ2-3	-	TRBV6-5	ASTTRLFTDTQY
TRBJ2-2	-	TRBV5-1	ASSPGTSGYGELF
TRBJ2-5	once	TRBV30	ALRLAGGTQY
TRBJ2-7	-	TRBV11-3	ANRSFSYEQY
TRBJ2-5	-	TRBV5-1	ASSPDTGETQY
TRBJ2-5	-	TRBV5-5	ASSSNRGETQY
TRBJ1-1	-	TRBV7-9	ASSLQGEAF
TRBJ2-2	-	TRBV7-9	ASSPGGGELF
TRBJ2-7	-	TRBV5-1	ASSLETGRLYEQY
TRBJ2-4	-	TRBV29-1	SVEGDRERNIQY
TRBJ2-3	-	TRBV5-1	ASSLDGGIVGDTQY
TRBJ2-1	-	TRBV19	ASSRTSGSANEQF
TRBJ1-5	-	TRBV2	ASTGYSNQPQH
TRBJ1-6	-	TRBV10-3	AISDPRTGRGYNSPLH
TRBJ2-3	-	TRBV13	ASSLGLAGGADTQY
TRBJ1-2	-	TRBV24-1	ATSELDSYGYT
TRBJ2-5	-	TRBV6-2/TRBV6-3	ASSYEGHQGETQY